The clone carrying this T cell receptor beta chain has just a few counts. The antigen is not known. Genomic DNA, the template, was used for profiling of the TCR beta VDJ and CDR3. TCRdb used MiXCR to reprocess the reads, holding one entry per CDR3 protein. Here the sample spans under 200,000 distinct CDR3 sequences, 35% to 55% being singletons. V was trimmed by 5 bases and J by 2 bases, leaving 16 bases between them. Looked up from germline, CDR1 is SGHAT and CDR2 is FQNNGV. CDR3 length equals 15 residues. This record comes from a study of CD8+CD57+ T cells in acquired aplastic anemia. About the study: DNA recovered from sorted CD4+ and CD8+ cells had a mean of approximately 3.4 ug. Where healthy donors were concerned, CD4+ cells averaged about 11 million reads. Study-level points and caveats: Overlapping CD8+ CDR3 repertoires of patients and controls contained under 30 shared sequences.

This TCR was sampled from a human donor in good health. The gene calls are TRBV11-2 and TRBJ2-7, with D tentatively TRBD1 (5 bases). The sequenced sample consisted of sorted CD4+, CD8+, or CD8+CD57+ T cells (not recorded which) from PBMCs. CDR3 bases: TGTGCCAGCAGCCTTCCGGAAGGGGTAGCCTACGAGCAGTACTTC. It encodes CASSLPEGVAYEQYF.